The rows below give T cell receptor beta chains drawn from one sample of a study of T cells expressing NK-cell markers. TCRdb reanalyzed the 5' RACE reads and collapses them to one entry per CDR3 protein, without DNA. In total, the table holds about 460,000 distinct CDR3 sequences. The sample comprised blood T cells: a sorted CD56 or NKG2C T cell subset, CD4+ or CD8+ T cells, or bulk PBMC T cells (not recorded which). These receptors were collected from a woman in her forties or fifties in good health. The CDR3 runs from the conserved cysteine through the conserved F or W.

TRBV5-1,16,TRBJ2-3,CASSLSVSPRTDTQYF
TRBV13,13,TRBJ2-5,CASSLYGKETQYF
TRBV15,18,TRBJ2-3,CATSRVLLAGGSADTQYF
TRBV7-2,15,TRBJ2-2,CASSLRVGITGELFF
TRBV10-3,14,TRBJ1-4,CAISSDESKEKLFF
TRBV2,13,TRBJ1-2,CASIWEDPGGYTF
TRBV12-5,15,TRBJ2-1,CSQAMLLAGPNEQFF
TRBV25-1,14,TRBJ1-2,CASSPNVDRIGYTF
TRBV5-1,14,TRBJ2-3,CASSLEGAGDTQYF
TRBV7-6,15,TRBJ1-4,CASASGVATNEKLFF
TRBV4-2,18,TRBJ2-1,CASSQEMRGAGTYNEQFF
TRBV5-1,15,TRBJ2-5,CASSFSTSYQETQYF
TRBV15,15,TRBJ2-1,CATSTWTGGSIGQFF
TRBV5-1,15,TRBJ2-7,CASSLTGVSLAEQYF
TRBV9,14,TRBJ2-5,CASSVVAAGETQYF